This T cell receptor (beta chain) was profiled in a study of T cells in Graves' hyperthyroidism and ophthalmopathy. Study outcomes and limitations: Most thyroid clonotypes with frequency above 0.001 were detected in blood.

The germline gives CDR1 DFQATT, CDR2 SNEGSKA (reference sequence). This CDR3 is 11 amino acids long. V was pared by 4 bases and J by 8 bases, with 11 bases between. Uncontrolled infections, other autoimmune diseases, pregnancy or lactation led to exclusion of patients. TCR beta CDR3 region amplification was performed from RNA transcripts. First-round RT-PCR with HTBI primers amplified the TCR CDR3 region. TCRdb re-derived calls from the multiplex PCR reads in MiXCR, one entry per CDR3 protein. The repertoire holds about 480,000 distinct CDR3 sequences, with approximately 14% as singletons. This clonotype was picked up a small number of times. The antigen remains unidentified.

Sequenced sample: blood. This sequence was found in a woman aged 18 to 35 with Graves' hyperthyroidism. The V and J genes are TRBV20-1 and TRBJ1-2; D remains ambiguous. The CDR3 nucleotides are TGCAGTGCTATCGGTTATCAAGGCTACACCTTC. It codes for CSAIGYQGYTF.